This passage covers 32 T cell receptor beta chains from one sample sequenced in a study of cytomegalovirus exposure and HLA in healthy donors. PCR amplification relied on 60 Vbeta primers (plus 13 Jbeta primers). Sequencing was performed with immunoSEQ multiplex PCR; in TCRdb, only in-frame clones are kept and a portion is missing. Of some 200,000 clones listed, 80% to 85% are singletons. The sequenced sample consisted of PBMCs. The source is a man aged 40-55 years in good health and CMV-seropositive.

The rearrangement joins TRBV5-1 to TRBJ1-1; TRBD1 matches 7 bases. Germline V gene data show CDR1 as SGHRS and CDR2 as YFSETQ. CDR3 length equals 14 residues. The J segment lost 1 base and the V segment lost 1 base, leaving 1 base of the junction unmatched. The CDR3 spells CASSLQGGNTEAFF. CDR3 sequence (DNA): TGCGCCAGCAGCTTGCAGGGGGGGAACACTGAAGCTTTCTTT.

This chain uses TRBV4-2 with TRBJ2-7, with 12 bases fitting TRBD2. The CDR3 runs 14 residues. Per the germline V gene, CDR1 is LGHNA and CDR2 is YNFKEQ. The V segment lost 6 bases and the J segment 4 bases; nucleotides outside the gene matches: 4. CDR3 DNA sequence: TGTGCCAGCAGAGGACTAGCGGGACAGTACGAGCAGTACTTC. Protein: CASRGLAGQYEQYF.

The rearrangement uses TRBV6-1 and TRBJ1-1, with TRBD1 identical over 10 bases. Germline CDR1 MNHNS, CDR2 SASEGT. The J segment lost 0 bases and the V segment lost 7 bases, leaving 5 bases of the junction unmatched. This CDR3 contains 15 residues. The CDR3 protein is CASTGTGDLNTEAFF. The CDR3 DNA follows: TGTGCCAGCACCGGGACAGGGGACCTGAACACTGAAGCTTTCTTT.

The chain joins TRBV11-2 to TRBJ1-4; TRBD1 might be the D (5 bases). Trimming left V 5 bases short and J 5 bases short, with 15 bases between. CDR1 and CDR2 from the germline V gene are SGHAT and FQNNGV. The CDR3 spans 15 residues. The CDR3: CASSATPQANEKLFF. CDR3 sequence (DNA): TGTGCCAGCAGCGCGACTCCACAGGCAAATGAAAAACTGTTTTTT.

This clone has more than one count but fewer than ten. The V call is TRBV10-3, the J call TRBJ2-1, with 7 positions matching TRBD1. The CDR3 totals 14 residues. V lost 4 bases and J lost 4; bases outside the gene matches: 4. Germline loops: CDR1 ENHRY, CDR2 SYGVKD. The chain's CDR3 is CAISGLGQYNEQFF. In nucleotides, the CDR3 is TGTGCCATCAGTGGTTTGGGACAGTACAATGAGCAGTTCTTC.

CDR3 sequence: CASILTGLGENEQFF. The CDR3 bases are TGTGCCAGCATCCTGACAGGGTTGGGTGAAAATGAGCAGTTCTTC. The rearrangement joins TRBV2 to TRBJ2-1; 7 bases are shared with TRBD1. The V segment lost 7 bases and the J segment 7 bases; nucleotides outside the gene matches: 13. The CDR3 totals 15 residues. In germline, CDR1 is SNHLY, CDR2 FYNNEI. Filled out from reference TRBV2 and TRBJ2-1, the complete variable domain reads EPEVTQTPSHQVTQMGQEVILRCVPISNHLYFYWYRQILGQKVEFLVSFYNNEISEKSEIFDDQFSVERPDGSNFTLKIRSTKLEDSAMYFCASILTGLGENEQFFGPGTRLTVL.

CDR3 protein: CASSKRTGGPNTEAFF. In DNA, the CDR3 is TGTGCCAGCAGCAAAAGGACAGGGGGCCCTAACACTGAAGCTTTCTTT. V and J are TRBV14 and TRBJ1-1; 11 bases align to TRBD1. This CDR3 is 16 amino acids long. The V gene end was trimmed by 5 bases and the J gene end by 2 bases; junction bases not matched to a gene: 7. The germline V gene encodes CDR1 SGHDN and CDR2 FVKESK.

V and J are TRBV5-1 and TRBJ2-2, with 7 bases matching TRBD2. The CDR3 contains 16 residues. V trimming: 2 bases; J trimming: 6 bases; junction bases outside the gene matches: 10. The germline V gene has CDR1 SGHRS and CDR2 YFSETQ. In nucleotides, the CDR3 is TGCGCCAGCAGCTTAAGAGAGGGCGCGGGGGCCGGGGAGCTGTTTTTT. It codes for CASSLREGAGAGELFF.

The V gene is TRBV5-4, the J gene TRBJ1-1, with D possibly TRBD1 on 6 matching bases. With 3 bases removed from V and 7 bases from J, the gap between germline ends came to 16 bases. The CDR3 spans 14 residues. Germline CDR1 reads SGHNT; CDR2 reads YYREEE (reference sequence). CDR3 residues: CASSSRTVDVEAFF. The CDR3, as DNA: TGTGCCAGCAGCTCGAGGACAGTGGACGTTGAAGCTTTCTTT.

CDR3 residues: CASTWNRGYEQYF. The CDR3 DNA is TGCGCCAGCACTTGGAACCGGGGTTACGAGCAGTACTTC. The chain combines TRBV5-1 with TRBJ2-7; the D gene is possibly TRBD2 (5 bases). The germline V gene has CDR1 SGHRS and CDR2 YFSETQ. Trimming shortened V by 6 bases and J by 4 bases, and 14 bases separated the two germline ends. This CDR3 is built from 13 residues.

The rearrangement links TRBV6-5 to TRBJ1-2; TRBD1 aligns across 7 bases. V shed 2 bases, J shed 3 bases, and the junction held 9 bases outside the gene matches. The CDR3 length is 16 residues. Germline CDR1 MNHEY, CDR2 SVGAGI. CDR3 sequence (DNA): TGTGCCAGCAGTTACCTGGAGGGGGCCCTGTACTATGGCTACACCTTC. This gives the protein CASSYLEGALYYGYTF.

Ten or more counts support this clone. This chain links TRBV6-6 with TRBJ2-5; TRBD2 is a possible D gene (6 bases). The CDR3 loop spans 14 amino acids. The germline V and J ends were trimmed by 0 bases and 7 bases, with 12 bases remaining between them. Per germline, CDR1 MNHNY and CDR2 SVGAGI (reference sequence). This chain's CDR3 is CASSYSGDLGTQYF. The CDR3 DNA follows: TGTGCCAGCAGTTACTCGGGGGACTTAGGGACCCAGTACTTC.

The rearrangement joins TRBV5-8 to TRBJ2-2, with D unclear. The V gene lost 0 bases and the J gene lost 2 bases, with 8 bases spanning the gap. The CDR3 extends over 15 amino acids. The germline V gene encodes CDR1 SGHTS and CDR2 YDEGEE. The CDR3 bases are TGTGCCAGCAGCTTGGGACTTCTTAACACCGGGGAGCTGTTTTTT. This translates into CASSLGLLNTGELFF.

This clone came up once. This chain joins TRBV7-9 and TRBJ2-3, with D tentatively TRBD2 (5 bases). There are 14 residues in the CDR3. Germline assignment: CDR1 SEHNR and CDR2 FQNEAQ (reference sequence). Trimming removed 1 base from V and 1 base from J, with 6 bases in between. CDR3 loop: CASSLVARTDTQYF. As DNA, the CDR3 is TGTGCCAGCAGCTTAGTAGCGCGCACAGATACGCAGTATTTT.

This clone has a single count. The V call is TRBV6-6, the J call TRBJ1-1; D might be TRBD1 (6 bases). The germline V and J ends were trimmed by 4 bases and 1 base, with 13 bases remaining between them. Germline V gene data show CDR1 as MNHNY and CDR2 as SVGAGI (reference sequence). CDR3 length: 15 residues. Here the CDR3 reads CASSSRGTQNTEAFF. The CDR3 DNA is TGTGCCAGCAGTTCCAGGGGAACCCAGAACACTGAAGCTTTCTTT.

This chain uses TRBV4-1 with TRBJ2-7, with D maybe TRBD2 (5 bases). In germline, CDR1 is MGHRA, CDR2 YSYEKL. This CDR3 comprises 15 residues. The germline V and J ends were trimmed by 1 base and 3 bases, with 13 bases remaining between them. The CDR3 sequence is CASSQATGSYYEQYF. The CDR3 coding sequence is TGCGCCAGCAGCCAAGCGACGGGATCTTACTACGAGCAGTACTTC.

The chain joins TRBV30 to TRBJ1-1, with D unresolved. The CDR3 is made up of 12 amino acids. The V end was cut by 3 bases, the J end by 3 bases, with 8 bases between. Germline lookup yields CDR1 GTSNPN and CDR2 SVGIG (reference sequence). For the CDR3, the DNA is TGTGCCTGGAGCTCGTTTTACACTGAAGCTTTCTTT. This codes for CAWSSFYTEAFF. The complete variable domain, with remaining parts taken from reference TRBV30 and TRBJ1-1, reads SQTIHQWPATLVQPVGSPLSLECTVEGTSNPNLYWYRQAAGRGLQLLFYSVGIGQISSEVPQNLSASRPQDRQFILSSKKLLLSDSGFYLCAWSSFYTEAFFGQGTRLTVV.

This chain connects TRBV7-3 to TRBJ2-3, with 9 bases that match TRBD2. Germline CDR1 reads SGHTA; CDR2 reads FQGTGA. Germline trimming cut 1 base from V and 5 bases from J; bases unmatched to any gene: 4. This CDR3 region has 15 residues. The CDR3 DNA is TGTGCCAGCAGCTTAAGCGGGGGGGCCGTAGATACGCAGTATTTT. Amino acids: CASSLSGGAVDTQYF.

The gene calls are TRBV9 and TRBJ2-1, with 7 bases fitting TRBD1. The CDR3 contains 14 residues. J was trimmed by 6 bases and V by 4 bases; bases with no gene match: 7. The germline V gene encodes CDR1 SGDLS and CDR2 YYNGEE. The CDR3 is CASSNSGTVNEQFF. The CDR3 DNA is TGTGCCAGCAGCAACTCCGGGACAGTCAATGAGCAGTTCTTC.

The gene calls are TRBV4-1 and TRBJ2-5; 7 nucleotides align to TRBD1. Germline V gives CDR1 MGHRA, CDR2 YSYEKL. Trimming at V came to 1 base and at J to 1 base, leaving 6 bases not matched to a gene. The CDR3 is 16 amino acids. CDR3: CASSQVGGQVQETQYF. DNA of the CDR3: TGCGCCAGCAGCCAAGTAGGCGGACAGGTCCAAGAGACCCAGTACTTC.

CDR3 sequence reads: CASSPSNQPQHF. The CDR3 DNA reads as TGTGCCAGCAGCCCCAGTAATCAGCCCCAGCATTTT. The chain combines TRBV7-2 with TRBJ1-5, with no clear D. Trimming shortened V by 5 bases and J by 4 bases, and 6 bases separated the two germline ends. Looked up from germline, CDR1 is SGHTA and CDR2 is FQGNSA. The CDR3 is 12 residues long.

The gene calls are TRBV7-3 and TRBJ2-6; 8 positions match TRBD2. The CDR3 covers 19 residues. J lost 2 bases, V lost 5 bases, and 14 bases had no gene match. The germline V gene encodes CDR1 SGHTA and CDR2 FQGTGA. The CDR3 nucleotides are TGTGCCAGCAGCCTTCTACCGGGGGGGCCGGGGGCTGGGGCCAACGTCCTGACTTTC. Translation: CASSLLPGGPGAGANVLTF.

The chain recombines TRBV16 with TRBJ2-1; 12 bases agree with TRBD2. After removal of 2 bases from V and 10 bases from J, the junction contained 15 bases not matched to a gene. Germline V gene sequence: CDR1 KGHSY, CDR2 FQNENV. The CDR3 is 18 amino acids. The CDR3 coding sequence is TGTGCCAGCAGCCAAATGCCTAGCGGGGGGGCTTTTTCACAGGAGCAGTTCTTC. Its translation: CASSQMPSGGAFSQEQFF.

This chain uses TRBV11-3 with TRBJ2-7; D possibly corresponds to TRBD1 (6 bases). Germline lookup yields CDR1 SGHNT and CDR2 YENEEA. The CDR3 sequence is 14 residues long. V lost 5 bases and J lost 3, with 14 bases in between. This CDR3 is CASSTDRILYEQYF. The DNA for the CDR3 is TGTGCCAGCAGCACAGACAGGATTCTCTACGAGCAGTACTTC.

This chain connects TRBV27 to TRBJ1-2, with unresolved D. This CDR3 has 14 residues. V was cut by 5 bases and J by 9 bases, with 19 bases left in between. Germline lookup yields CDR1 MNHEY and CDR2 SMNVEV (reference sequence). The CDR3 nucleotides are TGTGCCAGCAGTGAACGAGGGCCCATTGACAGCTACACCTTC. Protein sequence: CASSERGPIDSYTF.

The V call is TRBV29-1, the J call TRBJ2-1; TRBD1 matches 12 bases. Germline assignment: CDR1 SQVTM and CDR2 ANQGSEA. J gave up 9 bases and V 3 bases, and 6 bases lay outside the gene matches. This CDR3 has 14 residues. CDR3 DNA sequence: TGCAGCGTTGAGGGGGGACAGGGGGCGGGTGAGCAGTTCTTC. Translation gives CSVEGGQGAGEQFF.

This clone was detected once. The chain uses TRBV10-3 and TRBJ1-2; perhaps TRBD1 as D (6 bases). The CDR3 has 14 amino acids. V was pared by 6 bases and J by 6 bases, with 17 bases between. Germline V CDR1 and CDR2: ENHRY, SYGVKD. For the CDR3, the DNA is TGTGCCATCAGCAGGGACATTAATGGGAATGGCTACACCTTC. It yields the protein CAISRDINGNGYTF.

This clone was counted only a few times. The chain uses TRBV6-5 and TRBJ2-5; a weak D match, TRBD2 (5 bases). V lost 2 bases to trimming and J lost 5 bases, with 15 bases between them. The CDR3 sequence is 15 residues long. Germline V lookup: CDR1 MNHEY, CDR2 SVGAGI. This chain's CDR3 is CASSYGLSEFETQYF. The CDR3 bases are TGTGCCAGCAGTTACGGACTTTCTGAATTTGAGACCCAGTACTTC.

The chain couples TRBV28 to TRBJ1-4; no definite D call. CDR1 is MDHEN, CDR2 SYDVKM, per germline. Trimming took 2 bases from V and 0 from J, leaving 4 bases between them. The CDR3 spans 14 residues. The CDR3: CASSLTATNEKLFF. The DNA of the CDR3 is TGTGCCAGCAGTTTAACAGCAACTAATGAAAAACTGTTTTTT.

The chain recombines TRBV7-9 with TRBJ2-5, with 8 bases that match TRBD2. Germline V gives CDR1 SEHNR, CDR2 FQNEAQ (reference sequence). V dropped 4 bases and J dropped 4; count of bases not matched to a gene: 11. The CDR3 covers 16 residues. Here the CDR3 reads CASSSPGRGAPETQYF. The CDR3, as DNA: TGTGCCAGCAGCTCCCCGGGGCGGGGGGCCCCAGAGACCCAGTACTTC.

The chain couples TRBV9 to TRBJ2-1; D possibly corresponds to TRBD1 (6 bases). The V gene lost 1 base and the J gene lost 5 bases, with 13 bases spanning the gap. The CDR3 sequence is 15 residues long. CDR1 and CDR2 (germline): SGDLS, YYNGEE. In DNA, the CDR3 is TGTGCCAGCAGCGTATTCCCTGAGGGGGACAATGAGCAGTTCTTC. Translated: CASSVFPEGDNEQFF. The variable domain in full, with the rest retrieved from reference TRBV9 and TRBJ2-1, is DSGVTQTPKHLITATGQRVTLRCSPRSGDLSVYWYQQSLDQGLQFLIQYYNGEERAKGNILERFSAQQFPDLHSELNLSSLELGDSALYFCASSVFPEGDNEQFFGPGTRLTVL.

With regard to this clone: The junction and the germline gene differ at one end; a read error may be behind it. The chain carries TRBV7-7 and TRBJ2-5; 14 positions agree with TRBD2. The CDR3 totals 15 residues. CDR1 and CDR2 from the germline V gene are SSHAT and FNYEAQ (reference sequence). The CDR3 DNA is TGTGCTAGCAGCACTGGGACTAGCGGGGGAGAGACCCAGTACTTC. Its translation: CASSTGTSGGETQYF.